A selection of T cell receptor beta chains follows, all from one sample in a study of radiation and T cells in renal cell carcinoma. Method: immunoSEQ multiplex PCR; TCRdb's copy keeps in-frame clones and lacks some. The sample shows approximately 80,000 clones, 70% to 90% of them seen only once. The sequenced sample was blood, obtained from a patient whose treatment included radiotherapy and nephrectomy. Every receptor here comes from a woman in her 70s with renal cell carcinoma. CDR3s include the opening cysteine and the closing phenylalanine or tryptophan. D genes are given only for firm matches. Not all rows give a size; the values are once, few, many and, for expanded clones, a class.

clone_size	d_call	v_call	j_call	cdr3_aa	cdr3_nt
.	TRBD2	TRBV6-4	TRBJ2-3	CASSDSSGETSTDTQYF	TGTGCCAGCAGTGACTCGAGCGGGGAGACTAGCACAGATACGCAGTATTTT
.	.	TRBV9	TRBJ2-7	CASSVDHVSSYEQYF	TGTGCCAGCAGCGTAGATCATGTGAGCTCCTACGAGCAGTACTTC
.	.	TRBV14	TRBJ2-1	CASSPEGGYNEQFF	TGTGCCAGCAGCCCGGAGGGGGGATACAATGAGCAGTTCTTC
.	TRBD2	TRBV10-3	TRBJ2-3	CAIGRGDTQYF	TGTGCCATCGGGAGGGGAGATACGCAGTATTTT
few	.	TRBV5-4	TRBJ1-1	CASSLVRSDHSEAFF	TGTGCCAGCAGCTTGGTTAGGTCTGATCATTCGGAAGCTTTCTTT
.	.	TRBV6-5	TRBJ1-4	CASSRDVGDEKLFF	TGTGCCAGCAGCCGGGATGTTGGGGATGAAAAACTGTTTTTT
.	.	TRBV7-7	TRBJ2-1	CASSLAQGPNEQFF	TGTGCTAGCAGCTTAGCACAGGGACCCAATGAGCAGTTCTTC
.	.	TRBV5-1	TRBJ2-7	CASSLHTGNYEQYF	TGCGCCAGCAGCTTACATACAGGGAACTACGAGCAGTACTTC
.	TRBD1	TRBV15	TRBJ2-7	CATSRPTGTGIYEQYF	TGTGCCACCAGCAGACCAACCGGGACAGGGATATACGAGCAGTACTTC
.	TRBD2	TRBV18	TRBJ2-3	CASSPPGSGGAIDTQYF	TGTGCCAGCTCACCACCAGGTAGCGGGGGGGCCATAGATACGCAGTATTTT
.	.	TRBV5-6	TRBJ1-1	CASSLVPGGNTEAFF	TGTGCCAGCAGCTTGGTTCCAGGTGGGAACACTGAAGCTTTCTTT
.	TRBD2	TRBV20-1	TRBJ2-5	CSAGTKETQYF	TGCAGTGCTGGGACTAAAGAGACCCAGTACTTC
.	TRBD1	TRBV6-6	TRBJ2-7	CASSRDSRYEQYF	TGTGCCAGCAGTAGGGACAGTCGCTACGAGCAGTACTTC
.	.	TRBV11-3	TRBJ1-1	CASSLRSGNTEAFF	TGTGCCAGCAGCTTAAGGTCTGGGAACACTGAAGCTTTCTTT
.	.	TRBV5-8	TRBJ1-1	CASSLRVYAFF	TGTGCCAGCAGCTTGAGAGTGTATGCTTTCTTT
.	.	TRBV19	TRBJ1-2	CAISGGVGYTF	TGTGCCATTTCAGGAGGGGTTGGCTACACCTTC
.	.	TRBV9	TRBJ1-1	CASSVAQNTEAFF	TGTGCCAGCAGCGTAGCCCAGAACACTGAAGCTTTCTTT
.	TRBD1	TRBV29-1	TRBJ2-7	CSAGQTYEQYF	TGCAGCGCGGGACAGACCTACGAGCAGTACTTC
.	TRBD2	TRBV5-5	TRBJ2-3	CASSLERGVTDTQYF	TGTGCCAGCAGCTTGGAGCGGGGGGTCACAGATACGCAGTATTTT
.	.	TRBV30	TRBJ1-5	CAWSGGGSNQPQHF	TGTGCCTGGAGTGGGGGCGGCAGCAATCAGCCCCAGCATTTT
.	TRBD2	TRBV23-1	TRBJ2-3	CASSLVLAGGRADTQYF	TGCGCCAGCAGTCTAGTATTAGCGGGGGGGCGGGCAGATACGCAGTATTTT
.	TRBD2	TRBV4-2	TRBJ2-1	CASSPPTSGSYNEQFF	TGTGCCAGCAGCCCGCCGACTAGCGGTTCATACAATGAGCAGTTCTTC
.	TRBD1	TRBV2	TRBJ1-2	CASRVETGNGYTF	TGTGCCAGCAGGGTAGAGACAGGGAATGGCTACACCTTC
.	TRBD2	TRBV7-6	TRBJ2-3	CASSLAAGGLADTQYF	TGTGCCAGCAGCTTAGCAGCGGGGGGCCTGGCAGATACGCAGTATTTT
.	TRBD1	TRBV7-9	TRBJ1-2	CASSSDRGYGYTF	TGTGCCAGCAGTTCGGACAGGGGGTATGGCTACACCTTC
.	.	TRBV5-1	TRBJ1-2	CASSLSYKTGGYTF	TGCGCCAGCAGCTTGTCCTACAAGACTGGTGGCTACACCTTC
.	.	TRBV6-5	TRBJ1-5	CASSRTYSNQPQHF	TGTGCCAGCAGTCGGACGTATAGCAATCAGCCCCAGCATTTT
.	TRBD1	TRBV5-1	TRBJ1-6	CASTTGGEYNSPLHF	TGCGCCAGCACCACAGGGGGCGAGTATAATTCACCCCTCCACTTT
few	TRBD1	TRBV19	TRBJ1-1	CASSLLGQMNTEAFF	TGTGCCAGTAGCCTACTGGGACAGATGAACACTGAAGCTTTCTTT
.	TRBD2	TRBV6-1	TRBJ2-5	CASSESGTTRETQYF	TGTGCCAGCAGTGAAAGCGGGACTACTCGTGAGACCCAGTACTTC
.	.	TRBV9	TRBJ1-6	CASSVGPDSPLHF	TGTGCCAGCAGCGTAGGTCCCGATTCACCCCTCCACTTT
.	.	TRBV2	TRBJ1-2	CASSSVGAANYGYTF	TGTGCCAGCAGTTCCGTGGGCGCAGCGAACTATGGCTACACCTTC
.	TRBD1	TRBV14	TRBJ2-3	CASSQRQGNPDTQYF	TGTGCCAGCAGCCAAAGACAGGGGAATCCAGATACGCAGTATTTT
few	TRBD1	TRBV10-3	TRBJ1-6	CAISDRGKHNSPLHF	TGTGCCATCAGCGACAGGGGGAAGCATAATTCACCCCTCCACTTT
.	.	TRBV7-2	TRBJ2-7	CASSSRAAEQYF	TGTGCCAGCAGCTCTAGAGCGGCCGAGCAGTACTTC
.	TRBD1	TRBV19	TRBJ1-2	CASLRDRASNYGYTF	TGTGCCAGTCTCCGGGACAGGGCCTCAAACTATGGCTACACCTTC
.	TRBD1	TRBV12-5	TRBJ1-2	CASGPAWGRGNYGYTF	TGTGCTAGTGGACCAGCCTGGGGCAGGGGGAACTATGGCTACACCTTC
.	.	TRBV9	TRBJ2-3	CASSVDNRRRTDTQYF	TGTGCCAGCAGCGTAGACAACAGGAGGCGCACAGATACGCAGTATTTT
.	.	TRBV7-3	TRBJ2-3	CASSLGPRTDTQYF	TGTGCCAGCAGCTTAGGGCCCCGCACAGATACGCAGTATTTT
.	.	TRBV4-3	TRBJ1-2	CASSGRGDRLIYGYTF	TGCGCCAGCAGCGGAAGAGGCGACAGACTCATTTATGGCTACACCTTC
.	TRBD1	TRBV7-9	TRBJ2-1	CASSPDRGSYNEQFF	TGTGCCAGCAGCCCCGACAGGGGCTCCTACAATGAGCAGTTCTTC
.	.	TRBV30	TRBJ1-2	CATRRVDGYTF	TGTGCCACGAGAAGGGTAGACGGCTACACCTTC
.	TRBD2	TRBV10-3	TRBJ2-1	CAISWTSGISYNEQFF	TGTGCCATCAGTTGGACTAGCGGGATCTCCTACAATGAGCAGTTCTTC
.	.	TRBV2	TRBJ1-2	CARTVGDRNYGYTF	TGTGCCAGAACGGTGGGGGACCGAAACTATGGCTACACCTTC
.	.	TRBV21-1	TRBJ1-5	CASSKGAGKNLRGQPQHF	TGTGCCAGCAGCAAAGGAGCAGGGAAGAATTTAAGAGGTCAGCCCCAGCATTTT
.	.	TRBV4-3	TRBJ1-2	CASSQADGFYGYTF	TGCGCCAGCAGCCAAGCCGACGGATTCTATGGCTACACCTTC
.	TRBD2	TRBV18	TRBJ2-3	CASSPSGGSDTQYF	TGTGCCAGCTCACCTAGCGGGGGGTCAGATACGCAGTATTTT
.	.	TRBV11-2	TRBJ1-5	CASSLGGGNQPQHF	TGTGCCAGCAGCTTAGGAGGGGGCAATCAGCCCCAGCATTTT
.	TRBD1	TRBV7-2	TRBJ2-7	CASSVDRGEEQYF	TGTGCCAGCAGCGTGGACAGGGGAGAGGAGCAGTACTTC
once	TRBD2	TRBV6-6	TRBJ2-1	CASSLTSGGANEQFF	TGTGCCAGCAGTCTGACTAGCGGGGGGGCGAATGAGCAGTTCTTC
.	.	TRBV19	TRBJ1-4	CASSIRTDATNEKLFF	TGTGCCAGTAGTATTAGGACAGACGCAACTAATGAAAAACTGTTTTTT
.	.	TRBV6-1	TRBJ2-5	CASSEEDPYQETQYF	TGTGCCAGCAGTGAAGAGGACCCGTACCAAGAGACCCAGTACTTC
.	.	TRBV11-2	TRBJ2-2	CASSSQRAAGELFF	TGTGCCAGCAGCTCACAACGGGCAGCCGGGGAGCTGTTTTTT
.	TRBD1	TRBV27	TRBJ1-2	CASSSGTGAGYTF	TGTGCCAGCAGTTCAGGGACAGGGGCCGGCTACACCTTC
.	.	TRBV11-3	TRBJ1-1	CASSHPSGAMNTEAFF	TGTGCCAGCAGCCATCCTTCGGGAGCTATGAACACTGAAGCTTTCTTT
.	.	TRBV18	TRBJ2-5	CASSPRHVSETQYF	TGTGCCAGCTCACCACGGCACGTGTCGGAGACCCAGTACTTC